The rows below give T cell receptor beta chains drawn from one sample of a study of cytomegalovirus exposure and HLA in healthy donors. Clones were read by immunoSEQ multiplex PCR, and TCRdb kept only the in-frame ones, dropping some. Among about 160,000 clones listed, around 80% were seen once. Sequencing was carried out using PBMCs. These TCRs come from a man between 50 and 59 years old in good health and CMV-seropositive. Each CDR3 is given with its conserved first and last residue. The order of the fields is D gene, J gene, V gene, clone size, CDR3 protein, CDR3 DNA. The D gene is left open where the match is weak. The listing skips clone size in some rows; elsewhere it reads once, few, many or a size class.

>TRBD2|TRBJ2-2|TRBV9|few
CASSSGTSGRRLGTGELFF
TGTGCCAGCAGCTCTGGGACTAGCGGGAGGAGATTGGGTACCGGGGAGCTGTTTTTT
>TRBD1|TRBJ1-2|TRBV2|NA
CASSEDRGLYGYTF
TGTGCCAGCAGCGAGGACAGGGGGCTGTATGGCTACACCTTC
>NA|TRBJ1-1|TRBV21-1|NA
CASSKVGQGEKNTEAFF
TGTGCCAGCAGCAAAGTCGGTCAGGGGGAAAAGAACACTGAAGCTTTCTTT
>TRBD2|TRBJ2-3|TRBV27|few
CASSLSSGGTTDTQYF
TGTGCCAGCAGTCTGTCTAGCGGGGGGACCACAGATACGCAGTATTTT
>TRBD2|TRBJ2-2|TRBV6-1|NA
CASSIREGVGELFF
TGTGCCAGCAGTATCAGGGAGGGTGTCGGGGAGCTGTTTTTT
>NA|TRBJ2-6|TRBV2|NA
CASNGVAGANVLTF
TGTGCCAGCAATGGAGTAGCTGGGGCCAACGTCCTGACTTTC
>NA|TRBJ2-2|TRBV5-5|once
CASSLGGGQGGELFF
TGTGCCAGCAGCTTGGGAGGCGGTCAGGGCGGGGAGCTGTTTTTT
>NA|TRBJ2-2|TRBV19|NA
CASSSWPGIYTGELFF
TGTGCCAGTAGTAGTTGGCCAGGAATTTACACCGGGGAGCTGTTTTTT
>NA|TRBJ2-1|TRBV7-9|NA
CASSLGLNNEQFF
TGTGCCAGCAGTTTGGGACTCAACAATGAGCAGTTCTTC
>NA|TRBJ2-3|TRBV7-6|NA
CASSLGLSTDTQYF
TGTGCCAGCAGCTTAGGCCTAAGCACAGATACGCAGTATTTT
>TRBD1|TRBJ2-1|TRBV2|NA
CASTRTGFNEQFF
TGTGCCAGCACCAGGACAGGGTTCAATGAGCAGTTCTTC
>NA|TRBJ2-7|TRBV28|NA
CASSSSRPYEQYF
TGTGCCAGCAGTTCCTCTAGGCCCTACGAGCAGTACTTC
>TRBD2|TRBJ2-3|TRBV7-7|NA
CASSRGTSGTDTQYF
TGTGCCAGCAGCCGGGGGACTAGCGGCACAGATACGCAGTATTTT
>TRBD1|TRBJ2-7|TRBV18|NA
CASSPPGQGAYEQYF
TGTGCCAGCTCACCACCGGGACAGGGGGCATACGAGCAGTACTTC
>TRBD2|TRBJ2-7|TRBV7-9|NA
CASSSRGSGVSEEQYF
TGTGCCAGCAGCTCAAGGGGTAGCGGGGTATCGGAGGAGCAGTACTTC
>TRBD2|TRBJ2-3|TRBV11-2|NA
CASSSYTSGNTDTQYF
TGTGCCAGCAGCTCCTATACTAGCGGGAATACAGATACGCAGTATTTT
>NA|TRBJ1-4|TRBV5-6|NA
CASSLGNTLATNEKLFF
TGTGCCAGCAGCTTGGGAAACACCCTTGCAACTAATGAAAAACTGTTTTTT
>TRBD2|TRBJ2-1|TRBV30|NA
CAWSVWRTSGRDEQFF
TGTGCCTGGAGTGTATGGAGGACTAGCGGGAGGGATGAGCAGTTCTTC
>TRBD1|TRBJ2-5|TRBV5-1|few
CASSPTTGRETQYF
TGCGCCAGCAGCCCCACGACAGGGAGAGAGACCCAGTACTTC
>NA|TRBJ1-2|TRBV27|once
CASSHNTGSDGYTF
TGTGCCAGCAGCCACAATACGGGGTCAGATGGCTACACCTTC
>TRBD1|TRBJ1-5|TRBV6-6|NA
CASSPPGTGAEAQHF
TGTGCCAGCAGTCCACCCGGGACAGGAGCTGAGGCCCAGCATTTT
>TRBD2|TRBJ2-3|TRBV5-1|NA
CASTPGGTSGADTQYF
TGCGCCAGCACTCCCGGCGGGACTAGCGGGGCAGATACGCAGTATTTT
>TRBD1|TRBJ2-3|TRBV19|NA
CASSIDRVGTDTQYF
TGTGCCAGTAGTATCGACAGGGTAGGGACAGATACGCAGTATTTT
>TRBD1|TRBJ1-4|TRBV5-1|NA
CASSPPGTGNEKLFF
TGCGCCAGCAGCCCCCCCGGGACAGGCAATGAAAAACTGTTTTTT
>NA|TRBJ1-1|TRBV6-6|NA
CASNQGGLDTEAFF
TGTGCCAGCAACCAGGGTGGCCTGGACACTGAAGCTTTCTTT
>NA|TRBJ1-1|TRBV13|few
CASSLGAGGAFF
TGTGCCAGCAGCTTAGGGGCGGGGGGAGCTTTCTTT
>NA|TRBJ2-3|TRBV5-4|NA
CASSSRPDTQYF
TGTGCCAGCAGCTCCCGTCCAGATACGCAGTATTTT
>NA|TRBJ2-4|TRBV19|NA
CASNPQGFLAKNIQYF
TGTGCCAGTAATCCACAGGGCTTTTTGGCCAAAAACATTCAGTACTTC
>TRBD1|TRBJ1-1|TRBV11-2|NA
CASSFYRGNTEAFF
TGTGCCAGCAGCTTCTACAGGGGGAACACTGAAGCTTTCTTT
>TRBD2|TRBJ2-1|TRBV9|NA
CASSVATLAGGKLSSYNEQFF
TGTGCCAGCAGCGTAGCCACGTTGGCGGGGGGGAAGTTGAGCTCCTACAATGAGCAGTTCTTC
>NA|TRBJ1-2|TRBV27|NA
CASRPTYSNYGYTF
TGTGCCTCCCGACCGACATACTCTAACTATGGCTACACCTTC
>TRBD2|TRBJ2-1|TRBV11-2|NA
CASSFRLAGGASSYNEQFF
TGTGCCAGCAGCTTTAGACTAGCGGGGGGCGCGAGCTCCTACAATGAGCAGTTCTTC
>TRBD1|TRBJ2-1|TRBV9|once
CASSAGTGGANEQFF
TGTGCCAGCAGCGCAGGGACAGGGGGCGCCAATGAGCAGTTCTTC
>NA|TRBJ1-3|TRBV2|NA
CASGPDNLSGNTIYF
TGTGCCAGCGGACCGGACAATCTCTCTGGAAACACCATATATTTT
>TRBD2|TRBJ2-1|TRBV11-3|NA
CASSFPTPGGTEQFF
TGTGCCAGCAGCTTCCCGACCCCGGGAGGGACTGAGCAGTTCTTC
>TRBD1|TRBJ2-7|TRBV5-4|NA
CASSLVRDRAGEQYF
TGTGCCAGCAGCTTGGTCCGGGACAGGGCAGGGGAGCAGTACTTC
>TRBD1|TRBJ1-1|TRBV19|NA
CASGQGAGTEAFF
TGTGCCAGTGGGCAGGGGGCCGGGACTGAAGCTTTCTTT
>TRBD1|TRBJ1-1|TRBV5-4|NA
CASSPGQGRYTEAFF
TGTGCCAGCAGCCCCGGACAGGGACGATACACTGAAGCTTTCTTT
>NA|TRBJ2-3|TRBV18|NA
CASSPLIGGSTDTQYF
TGTGCCAGCTCACCCCTTATTGGCGGCAGCACAGATACGCAGTATTTT
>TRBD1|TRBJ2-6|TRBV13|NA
CASSWGTGGASGANVLTF
TGTGCCAGCAGCTGGGGGACAGGGGGCGCTTCTGGGGCCAACGTCCTGACTTTC
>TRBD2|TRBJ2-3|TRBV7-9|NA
CARSAGATDTQYF
TGTGCCAGGTCGGCGGGAGCGACAGATACGCAGTATTTT
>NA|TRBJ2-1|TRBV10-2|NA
CASSEGTFNEQFF
TGCGCCAGCAGTGAGGGGACTTTTAATGAGCAGTTCTTC
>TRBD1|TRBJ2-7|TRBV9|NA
CASSATTTGGEQYF
TGTGCCAGCAGCGCGACTACTACAGGGGGCGAGCAGTACTTC
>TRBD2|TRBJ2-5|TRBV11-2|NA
CASSLAGGIQETQYF
TGTGCCAGCAGCTTGGCGGGGGGTATCCAAGAGACCCAGTACTTC
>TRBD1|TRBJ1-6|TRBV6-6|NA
CASSPTGTGGSPLHF
TGTGCCAGCAGTCCGACCGGGACAGGCGGGTCACCCCTCCACTTT
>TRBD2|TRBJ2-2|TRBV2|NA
CASSGTSGPTGELFF
TGTGCCAGCAGTGGGACTAGCGGACCCACCGGGGAGCTGTTTTTT
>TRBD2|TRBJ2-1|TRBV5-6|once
CASSRGRVSYNEQFF
TGTGCCAGCAGCCGAGGGAGGGTATCCTACAATGAGCAGTTCTTC
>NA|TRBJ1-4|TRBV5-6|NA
CASSLVGAQGNEKLFF
TGTGCCAGCAGCTTGGTGGGGGCGCAGGGTAATGAAAAACTGTTTTTT
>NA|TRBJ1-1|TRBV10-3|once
CAISDIMNTEAFF
TGTGCCATCAGTGATATTATGAACACTGAAGCTTTCTTT
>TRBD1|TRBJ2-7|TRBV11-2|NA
CASTFLGQGDEQYF
TGTGCCAGCACCTTCCTGGGACAGGGCGACGAGCAGTACTTC
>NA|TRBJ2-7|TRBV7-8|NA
CASSPKTVLSYEQYF
TGTGCCAGCAGCCCTAAAACAGTCCTCTCCTACGAGCAGTACTTC
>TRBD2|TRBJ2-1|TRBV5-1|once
CASSFGTSQEQFF
TGCGCCAGCAGCTTCGGGACTAGTCAAGAGCAGTTCTTC
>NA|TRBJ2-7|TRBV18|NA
CASSSTMGGGPLEQYF
TGTGCCAGCTCATCGACTATGGGGGGTGGGCCTCTCGAGCAGTACTTC
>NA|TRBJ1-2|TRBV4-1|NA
CASSQEEGPPDYGYTF
TGCGCCAGCAGCCAAGAGGAGGGGCCGCCGGACTATGGCTACACCTTC
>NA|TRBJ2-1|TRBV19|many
CAIGRGDEQFF
TGTGCCATAGGGAGGGGGGATGAGCAGTTCTTC
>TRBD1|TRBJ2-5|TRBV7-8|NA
CASSLGRGRQETQYF
TGTGCCAGCAGCTTAGGCAGGGGGCGGCAAGAGACCCAGTACTTC
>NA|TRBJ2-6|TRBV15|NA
CATSRSLVGANVLTF
TGTGCCACCAGCAGGTCCTTAGTAGGGGCCAACGTCCTGACTTTC
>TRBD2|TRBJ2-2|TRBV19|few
CASSANYPGGDSRELFF
TGTGCCAGTAGTGCAAATTACCCTGGGGGGGATAGCAGGGAGCTGTTTTTT
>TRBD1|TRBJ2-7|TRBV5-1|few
CASSPGGQGSPEQYF
TGCGCCAGCAGCCCGGGGGGACAGGGGTCCCCCGAGCAGTACTTC
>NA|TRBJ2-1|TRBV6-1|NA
CASLRGGSGNEQFF
TGTGCCAGCTTAAGAGGGGGTTCAGGCAATGAGCAGTTCTTC